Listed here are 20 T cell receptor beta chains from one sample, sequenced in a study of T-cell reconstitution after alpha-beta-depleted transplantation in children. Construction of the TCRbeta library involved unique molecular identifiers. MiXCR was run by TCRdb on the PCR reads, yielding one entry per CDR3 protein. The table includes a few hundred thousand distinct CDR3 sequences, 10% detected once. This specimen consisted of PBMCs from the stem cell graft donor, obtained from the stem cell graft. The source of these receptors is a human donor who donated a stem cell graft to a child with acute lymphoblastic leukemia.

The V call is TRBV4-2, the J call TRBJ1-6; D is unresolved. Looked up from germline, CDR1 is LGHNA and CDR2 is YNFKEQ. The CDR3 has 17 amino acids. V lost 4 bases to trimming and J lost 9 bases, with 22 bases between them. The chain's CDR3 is CASSPTTDGGWGSPLHF. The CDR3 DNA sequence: TGTGCCAGCAGCCCGACTACCGACGGAGGGTGGGGTTCACCCCTCCACTTT.

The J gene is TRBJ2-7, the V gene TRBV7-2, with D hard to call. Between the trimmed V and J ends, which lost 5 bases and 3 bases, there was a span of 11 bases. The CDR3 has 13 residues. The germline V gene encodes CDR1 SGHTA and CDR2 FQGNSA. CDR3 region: CASSPRLNYEQYF. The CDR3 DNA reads TGTGCCAGCAGCCCGAGGCTCAACTACGAGCAGTACTTC.

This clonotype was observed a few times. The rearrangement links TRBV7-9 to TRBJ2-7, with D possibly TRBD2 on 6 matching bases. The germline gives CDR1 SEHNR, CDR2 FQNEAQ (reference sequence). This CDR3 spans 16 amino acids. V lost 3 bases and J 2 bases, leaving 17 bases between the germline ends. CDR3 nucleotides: TGTGCCAGCAGCTTTGAGGAGGGAGTTGGCCCCTACGAGCAGTACTTC. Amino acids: CASSFEEGVGPYEQYF.

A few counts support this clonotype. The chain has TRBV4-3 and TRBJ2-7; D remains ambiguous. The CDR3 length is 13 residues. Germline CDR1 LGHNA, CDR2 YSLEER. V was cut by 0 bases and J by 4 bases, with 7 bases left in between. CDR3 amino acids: CASSQDAFYEQYF. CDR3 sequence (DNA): TGCGCCAGCAGCCAAGATGCGTTTTACGAGCAGTACTTC.

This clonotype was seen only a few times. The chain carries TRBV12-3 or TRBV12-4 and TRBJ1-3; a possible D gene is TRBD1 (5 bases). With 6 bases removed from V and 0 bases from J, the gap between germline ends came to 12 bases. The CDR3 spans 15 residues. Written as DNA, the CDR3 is TGTGCCAGCAGCCCCGACAGAACCTCTGGAAACACCATATATTTT. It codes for CASSPDRTSGNTIYF.

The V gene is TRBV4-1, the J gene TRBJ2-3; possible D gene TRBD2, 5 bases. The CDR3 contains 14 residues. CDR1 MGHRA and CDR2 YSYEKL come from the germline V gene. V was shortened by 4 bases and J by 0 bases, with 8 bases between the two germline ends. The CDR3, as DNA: TGCGCCAGCAGCCGTCGGACTAGCACAGATACGCAGTATTTT. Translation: CASSRRTSTDTQYF.

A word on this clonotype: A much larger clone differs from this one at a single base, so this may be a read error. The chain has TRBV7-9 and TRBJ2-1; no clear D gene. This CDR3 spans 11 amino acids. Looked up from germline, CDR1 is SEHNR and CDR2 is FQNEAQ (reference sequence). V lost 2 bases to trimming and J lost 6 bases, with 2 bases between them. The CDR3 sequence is CASSLPNEQFF. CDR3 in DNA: TGTGCCAGCAGCTTACCCAATGAGCAGTTCTTC. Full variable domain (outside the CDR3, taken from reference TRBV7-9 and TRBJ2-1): DTGVSQNPRHKITKRGQNVTFRCDPISEHNRLYWYRQTLGQGPEFLTYFQNEAQLEKSRLLSDRFSAERPKGSFSTLEIQRTEQGDSAMYLCASSLPNEQFFGPGTRLTVL.

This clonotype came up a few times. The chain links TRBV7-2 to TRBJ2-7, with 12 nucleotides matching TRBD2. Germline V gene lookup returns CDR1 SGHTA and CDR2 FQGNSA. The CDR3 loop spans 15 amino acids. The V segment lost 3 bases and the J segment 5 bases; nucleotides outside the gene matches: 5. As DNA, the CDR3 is TGTGCCAGCAGCTTGACTAGCGGGAGTGCCAACGAGCAGTACTTC. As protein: CASSLTSGSANEQYF.

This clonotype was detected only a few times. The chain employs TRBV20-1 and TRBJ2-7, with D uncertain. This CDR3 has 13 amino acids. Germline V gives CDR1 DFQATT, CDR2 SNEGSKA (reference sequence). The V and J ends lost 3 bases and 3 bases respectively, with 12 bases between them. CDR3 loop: CSASDTLFYEQYF. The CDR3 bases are TGCAGTGCTAGCGACACACTTTTCTACGAGCAGTACTTC.

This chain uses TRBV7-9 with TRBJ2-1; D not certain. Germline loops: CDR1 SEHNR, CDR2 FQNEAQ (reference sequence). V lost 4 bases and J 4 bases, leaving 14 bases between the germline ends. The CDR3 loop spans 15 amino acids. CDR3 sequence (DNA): TGTGCCAGCAGCTACACGTCCCCCTTGTACAATGAGCAGTTCTTC. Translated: CASSYTSPLYNEQFF.

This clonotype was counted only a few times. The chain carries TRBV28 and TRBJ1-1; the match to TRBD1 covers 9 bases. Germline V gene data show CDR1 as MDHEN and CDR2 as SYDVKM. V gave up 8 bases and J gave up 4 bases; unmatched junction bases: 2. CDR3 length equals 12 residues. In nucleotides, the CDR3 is TGTGCCAGCGGACAGGGGAGCACTGAAGCTTTCTTT. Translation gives CASGQGSTEAFF.

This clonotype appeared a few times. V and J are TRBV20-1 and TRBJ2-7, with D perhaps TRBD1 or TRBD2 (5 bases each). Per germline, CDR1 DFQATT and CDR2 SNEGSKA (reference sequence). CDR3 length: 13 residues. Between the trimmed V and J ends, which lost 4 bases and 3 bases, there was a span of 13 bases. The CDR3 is CSATTEGRYEQYF. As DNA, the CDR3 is TGCAGTGCTACTACAGAGGGACGCTACGAGCAGTACTTC.

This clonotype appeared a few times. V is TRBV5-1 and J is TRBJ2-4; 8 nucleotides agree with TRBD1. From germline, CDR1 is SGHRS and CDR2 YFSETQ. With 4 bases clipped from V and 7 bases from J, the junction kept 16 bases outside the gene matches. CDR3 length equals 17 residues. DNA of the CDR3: TGCGCCAGCAGCCTGGGGACAGGAACCTTGAAGGAGAACATTCAGTACTTC. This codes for CASSLGTGTLKENIQYF.

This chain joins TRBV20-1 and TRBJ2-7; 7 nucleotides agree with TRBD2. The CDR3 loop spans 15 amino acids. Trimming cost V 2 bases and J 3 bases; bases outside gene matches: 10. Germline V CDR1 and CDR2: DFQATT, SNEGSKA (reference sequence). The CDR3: CSARKASGDYYEQYF. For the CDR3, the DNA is TGCAGTGCTAGAAAGGCCAGCGGGGATTACTACGAGCAGTACTTC.

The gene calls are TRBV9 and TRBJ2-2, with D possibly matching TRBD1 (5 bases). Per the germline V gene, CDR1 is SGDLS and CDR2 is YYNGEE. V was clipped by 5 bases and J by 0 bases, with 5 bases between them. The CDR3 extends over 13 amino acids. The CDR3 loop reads CASRDTNTGELFF. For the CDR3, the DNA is TGTGCCAGCAGGGACACGAACACCGGGGAGCTGTTTTTT.

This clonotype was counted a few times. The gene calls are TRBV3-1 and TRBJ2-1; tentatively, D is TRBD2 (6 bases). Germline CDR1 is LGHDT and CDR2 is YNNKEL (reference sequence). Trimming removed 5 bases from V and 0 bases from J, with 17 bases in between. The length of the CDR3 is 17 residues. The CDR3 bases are TGTGCCAGCAGCTTGTATCGCCCCGGGAGCTCCTACAATGAGCAGTTCTTC. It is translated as CASSLYRPGSSYNEQFF.

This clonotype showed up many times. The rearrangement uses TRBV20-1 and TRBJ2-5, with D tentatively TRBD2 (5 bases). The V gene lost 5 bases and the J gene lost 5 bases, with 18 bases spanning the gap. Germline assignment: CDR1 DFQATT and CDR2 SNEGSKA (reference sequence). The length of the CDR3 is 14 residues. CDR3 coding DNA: TGCAGTGCTGCTCGAGGGAGCGTGGGGGAGACCCAGTACTTC. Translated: CSAARGSVGETQYF.

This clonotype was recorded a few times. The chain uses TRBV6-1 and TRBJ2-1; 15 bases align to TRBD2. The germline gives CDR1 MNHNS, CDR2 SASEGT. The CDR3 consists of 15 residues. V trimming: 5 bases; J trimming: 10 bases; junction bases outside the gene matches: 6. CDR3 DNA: TGTGCCAGCAGTCGGACTAGCGGGAGGGCCTGGGAGCAGTTCTTC. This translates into CASSRTSGRAWEQFF.

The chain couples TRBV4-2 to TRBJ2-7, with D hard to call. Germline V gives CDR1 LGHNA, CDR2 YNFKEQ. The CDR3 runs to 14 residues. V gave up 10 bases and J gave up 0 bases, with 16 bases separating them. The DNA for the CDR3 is TGTGCCATGGGCCCCGCGCTGCTCTCCTACGAGCAGTACTTC. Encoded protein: CAMGPALLSYEQYF.

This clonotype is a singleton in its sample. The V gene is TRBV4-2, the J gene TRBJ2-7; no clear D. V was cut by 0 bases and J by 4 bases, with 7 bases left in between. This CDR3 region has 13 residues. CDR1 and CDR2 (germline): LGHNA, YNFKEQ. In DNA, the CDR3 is TGTGCCAGCAGCCAAGATGGGGTTTACGAGCAGTACTTC. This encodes CASSQDGVYEQYF.